This T cell receptor (beta chain) is drawn from a study of T cell repertoires in cytomegalovirus infection (dated by TCRdb to the late 2010s). For the study in its entirety: Peptide stimulations targeted recently identified HLA-C-restricted CMV epitopes, whose presentation resists viral immunomodulation, together with well-studied HLA-B-restricted epitopes. Donor HLA type was relevant to the analysis, as public TCR beta signatures indicated carriage of CMV infection together with the matching HLA type. General conclusions and limits of the study: Carriers of CMV infection plus the relevant HLA type were discriminated by the cumulative frequency of public TCR beta family members in the study cohort and in an independent roughly 340-donor cohort. The ex vivo response was dominated by HLA-C-restricted CMV-specific TCR beta clonotypes, which also provided the single most frequent clonotype in two of eight donors.

What this sample's treatment or condition label stands for: in vitro stimulation with specific CMV peptide epitopes to enrich CMV-specific T cells. About this clonotype itself: This receptor's antigen is unknown. No much larger clone is present one base from it, and per-base qualities are unavailable.

CDR1 SEHNR and CDR2 FQNEAQ are derived from the germline V gene (reference sequence). Trimming removed 5 bases from V and 8 bases from J, leaving 15 bases between the germline ends. Spanning cysteine to phenylalanine, the CDR3 consists of 14 amino acids. The sequence is cut down to CDR3 DNA, 42 bases in frame from base 1. TCRdb lists the instrument as Illumina HiSeq 1500. TCRdb reworked the public reads: Q25 trimming with fastp, MiXCR clone assembly, productive beta chains retained. Every distinct CDR3 protein forms one entry, paired with its most common genes and DNA. This sample comprises about 700,000 distinct CDR3 sequences, around a third of them detected only once. The ten top clones hold over 15% of the sample.

Sequencing used cultured PBMCs, obtained from culture after CMV antigen stimulation. This TCR came from a human donor in good health (CMV status not recorded). Some clones in this sample may be carry-over from other donors' samples. This chain is built from TRBV7-9 and TRBJ1-4; the D segment cannot be called with confidence. The nucleotides are TGTGCCAGCAGCCCGAACGGGGTCCCGGAAAAACTGTTTTTT. Its translation is CASSPNGVPEKLFF.